These 26 T cell receptor beta chains share one sample of origin, sequenced in a study of T cell responses to AZD1222 COVID-19 vaccine. The method was immunoSEQ multiplex PCR; TCRdb's version includes in-frame clones alone and lacks a portion of them. The repertoire holds about 180,000 clones, with around 89% as singletons. Sequencing used peripheral blood, obtained 28 days after the second AZD1222 dose. The receptors here all came from an adult who received the AZD1222 COVID-19 vaccine.

The CDR3 DNA reads TGTGCCAGCAAGAAGGGACGGCAGAACACCGGGGAGCTGTTTTTT. Translated, it gives CASKKGRQNTGELFF. This chain uses TRBV2 with TRBJ2-2; the D call may be TRBD1 or TRBD2 (5 bases each). Trimming took off 7 bases at V and 1 base at J, with 13 bases between the two ends. The length of the CDR3 is 15 residues. Germline CDR1 is SNHLY and CDR2 is FYNNEI.

The chain combines TRBV4-2 with TRBJ1-6; 7 positions match TRBD1. This CDR3 has 15 residues. V lost 1 base and J lost 7; bases outside the gene matches: 4. Germline V CDR1 and CDR2: LGHNA, YNFKEQ. The CDR3 DNA reads as TGTGCCAGCAGCCAAGGGGGGACAGACAATTCACCCCTCCACTTT. Amino acid sequence: CASSQGGTDNSPLHF.

The chain links TRBV9 to TRBJ2-3; 12 bases align to TRBD2. Germline values: CDR1 SGDLS, CDR2 YYNGEE. Germline trimming cut 4 bases from V and 3 bases from J; bases unmatched to any gene: 6. This CDR3 region has 16 residues. CDR3 in amino acids: CASSSRLAGDTDTQYF. CDR3 nucleotide sequence: TGTGCCAGCAGCTCCCGACTAGCGGGAGATACAGATACGCAGTATTTT.

The chain is built from TRBV5-4 and TRBJ2-7, with 10 bases matching TRBD1. Per germline, CDR1 SGHNT and CDR2 YYREEE (reference sequence). Unmatched junction bases numbered 12, after V lost 4 bases and J lost 5 bases. The CDR3 loop spans 16 amino acids. This CDR3 is CASSPEPGQGRNEQYF. The CDR3 DNA is TGTGCCAGCAGCCCAGAACCGGGACAGGGGCGCAACGAGCAGTACTTC. The whole variable domain, filled in from reference TRBV5-4 and TRBJ2-7, reads ETGVTQSPTHLIKTRGQQVTLRCSSQSGHNTVSWYQQALGQGPQFIFQYYREEENGRGNFPPRFSGLQFPNYSSELNVNALELDDSALYLCASSPEPGQGRNEQYFGPGTRLTVT.

The J gene is TRBJ2-2, the V gene TRBV4-2; 11 bases are shared with TRBD2. V was clipped by 1 base and J by 1 base; unmatched bases: 5. The CDR3 runs to 18 residues. Germline CDR1 LGHNA, CDR2 YNFKEQ. CDR3 coding DNA: TGTGCCAGCAGCCAAGTAGCGGGAGGGCCCGGGAACACCGGGGAGCTGTTTTTT. Translation: CASSQVAGGPGNTGELFF.

This clone was seen a few times. The V gene is TRBV7-2, the J gene TRBJ2-2; D not certain. The CDR3 loop spans 14 amino acids. Germline loops: CDR1 SGHTA, CDR2 FQGNSA. Trimming left V 1 base short and J 2 bases short, with 5 bases between. The CDR3 loop reads CASSLGGNTGELFF. Written as DNA, the CDR3 is TGTGCCAGCAGCTTAGGCGGTAACACCGGGGAGCTGTTTTTT.

The J gene is TRBJ2-1, the V gene TRBV3-1 (or the pseudogene TRBV3-2); 8 bases match TRBD1. The CDR3 covers 17 residues. Germline lookup yields CDR1 LGHDT and CDR2 YNNKEL (reference sequence). Trimming removed 4 bases from V and 1 base from J; junction bases left unmatched: 9. This CDR3 reads CASSPGQALRSYNEQFF. The CDR3 nucleotides are TGTGCCAGCAGCCCGGGACAGGCGCTAAGGTCCTACAATGAGCAGTTCTTC.

CDR3 nucleotide sequence: TGTGCCAGCAGTGAATCCGACAGGGGGACCACTGAAGCTTTCTTT. Its protein product is CASSESDRGTTEAFF. The chain is built from TRBV25-1 and TRBJ1-1, with TRBD1 matching 9 bases. V shed 1 base, J shed 4 bases, and the junction held 4 bases outside the gene matches. The CDR3 totals 15 residues. Germline V gene lookup returns CDR1 MGHDK and CDR2 SYGVNS.

V and J are TRBV5-1 and TRBJ2-1; 10 bases match TRBD2. The CDR3 is 14 amino acids. Germline V CDR1 and CDR2: SGHRS, YFSETQ. V shed 5 bases and J 9 bases; nucleotides not matched to a gene: 8. This CDR3 reads CASRLAGPTFEQFF. In DNA, the CDR3 is TGCGCCAGCAGACTAGCGGGGCCCACCTTTGAGCAGTTCTTC. Full variable domain (outside the CDR3, taken from reference TRBV5-1 and TRBJ2-1): KAGVTQTPRYLIKTRGQQVTLSCSPISGHRSVSWYQQTPGQGLQFLFEYFSETQRNKGNFPGRFSGRQFSNSRSEMNVSTLELGDSALYLCASRLAGPTFEQFFGPGTRLTVL.

The chain has TRBV27 and TRBJ2-6, with 12 bases lining up with TRBD1. V lost 0 bases to trimming and J lost 1 base; unmatched junction nucleotides: 4. CDR3 length: 19 residues. The V gene's germline CDR1 is MNHEY and CDR2 SMNVEV (reference sequence). This CDR3 reads CASSLSWGQGASGANVLTF. CDR3 DNA sequence: TGTGCCAGCAGTTTATCGTGGGGACAGGGGGCATCTGGGGCCAACGTCCTGACTTTC.

This chain connects TRBV23-1 to TRBJ1-5; no reliable D call. TRBV23-1 belongs to the ORF category, with a function that is uncertain. The CDR3 is 15 amino acids. Trimming pared 0 bases from V and 1 base from J, leaving 7 bases between. The CDR3: CASSQSRQSNQPQHF. In nucleotides, the CDR3 is TGCGCCAGCAGTCAATCGCGGCAGAGCAATCAGCCCCAGCATTTT.

The V call is TRBV27, the J call TRBJ2-6; TRBD1 is a possible D gene (5 bases). The CDR3 contains 16 residues. Trimming cost V 4 bases and J 2 bases, with 12 bases left between them. From germline, CDR1 is MNHEY and CDR2 SMNVEV (reference sequence). The CDR3 DNA sequence: TGTGCCAGCAGTTCCATCCAGGGTACTGGGGCCAACGTCCTGACTTTC. Its protein is CASSSIQGTGANVLTF.

The J gene is TRBJ2-3, the V gene TRBV2; 8 nucleotides match TRBD1. The CDR3 sequence is 15 residues long. Germline V gives CDR1 SNHLY, CDR2 FYNNEI. V trimming: 5 bases; J trimming: 3 bases; junction bases outside the gene matches: 7. The CDR3, as DNA: TGTGCCAGCAGTTTCGGACAGGGTGGAACAGATACGCAGTATTTT. The encoded protein is CASSFGQGGTDTQYF. The whole variable domain, filled in from reference TRBV2 and TRBJ2-3, reads EPEVTQTPSHQVTQMGQEVILRCVPISNHLYFYWYRQILGQKVEFLVSFYNNEISEKSEIFDDQFSVERPDGSNFTLKIRSTKLEDSAMYFCASSFGQGGTDTQYFGPGTRLTVL.

The V gene is TRBV2, the J gene TRBJ1-3, with 9 bases matching TRBD1. The germline gives CDR1 SNHLY, CDR2 FYNNEI. The CDR3 is 14 residues long. V was clipped by 3 bases and J by 4 bases; unmatched bases: 1. CDR3 protein: CASSEGQGGNTIYF. CDR3 nucleotide sequence: TGTGCCAGCAGTGAGGGACAGGGAGGAAACACCATATATTTT.

The V and J genes are TRBV20-1 and TRBJ2-5; no clear D gene. Looked up from germline, CDR1 is DFQATT and CDR2 is SNEGSKA (reference sequence). The length of the CDR3 is 11 residues. CDR3 in amino acids: CSHFGQETQYF. In DNA, the CDR3 is TGCAGCCACTTCGGACAAGAGACCCAGTACTTC.

The J gene is TRBJ1-6, the V gene TRBV14, with 8 bases that match TRBD1. The trim removed 0 bases at V and 3 bases at J, leaving 10 bases unmatched. The CDR3 spans 19 residues. The germline V gene encodes CDR1 SGHDN and CDR2 FVKESK. The CDR3 nucleotides are TGTGCCAGCAGCCAAGAAGGCCTCACAGGGGGATTCTATAATTCACCCCTCCACTTT. It codes for CASSQEGLTGGFYNSPLHF.

A single count supports this clone. This chain links TRBV19 with TRBJ1-4; no firm D call. CDR1 is LNHDA and CDR2 is SQIVND in the germline V gene (reference sequence). Trimming removed 3 bases from V and 3 bases from J, with 5 bases in between. CDR3 size: 13 residues. DNA of the CDR3: TGTGCCAGTAGTATCACGGCTAATGAAAAACTGTTTTTT. Translation: CASSITANEKLFF.

The table lists this clone with a count of one. The chain is built from TRBV3-1 (or the pseudogene TRBV3-2) and TRBJ1-2, with a weak D call TRBD1 (5 bases). V lost 5 bases to trimming and J lost 7 bases, with 11 bases between them. This CDR3 has 12 amino acids. Per germline, CDR1 LGHDT and CDR2 YNNKEL (reference sequence). In DNA, the CDR3 is TGTGCCAGCAGCGCCGGCAGGGCTGGCTACACCTTC. It codes for CASSAGRAGYTF.

The chain joins TRBV28 to TRBJ2-7; no firm D call. The CDR3 consists of 11 residues. Germline CDR1 is MDHEN and CDR2 is SYDVKM. The germline V and J ends were trimmed by 7 bases and 0 bases, with 4 bases remaining between them. DNA for the CDR3: TGTGCCAGCAAAAGCTCCTACGAGCAGTACTTC. Translating gives CASKSSYEQYF.

The chain links TRBV2 to TRBJ2-3, with TRBD1 matching 9 bases. V trimming: 8 bases; J trimming: 2 bases; junction bases outside the gene matches: 2. CDR1 is SNHLY and CDR2 is FYNNEI in the germline V gene. The CDR3 has 13 amino acids. Here the CDR3 DNA reads TGTGCCAGCGGGACAGGGCCCACAGATACGCAGTATTTT. Its translation: CASGTGPTDTQYF.

In this sample, this clone turned up once. The J gene is TRBJ1-6, the V gene TRBV6-5, with D possibly TRBD1 on 6 matching bases. The germline V gene has CDR1 MNHEY and CDR2 SVGAGI. This CDR3 contains 14 residues. Trimming took 6 bases from V and 0 from J, leaving 6 bases between them. Here the CDR3 reads CASRDSSYNSPLHF. CDR3 DNA: TGTGCCAGCAGGGACAGCTCCTATAATTCACCCCTCCACTTT.

The chain combines TRBV29-1 with TRBJ2-7, with a possible D match to TRBD1 (6 bases). The CDR3 is 15 amino acids. CDR1 is SQVTM and CDR2 is ANQGSEA in the germline V gene. V was shortened by 0 bases and J by 4 bases, with 16 bases between the two germline ends. The CDR3: CSVEDRVGAKYEQYF. In DNA form, the CDR3 reads TGCAGCGTTGAAGACCGGGTGGGGGCTAAGTACGAGCAGTACTTC.

The CDR3 bases are TGTGCCAGCAGCCTCCGGACTAGCGGGAGGGCCGGGGAGACCCAGTACTTC. Protein sequence: CASSLRTSGRAGETQYF. The chain employs TRBV3-1 (or the pseudogene TRBV3-2) and TRBJ2-5, with TRBD2 identical over 15 bases. V was pared by 4 bases and J by 5 bases, with 8 bases of the junction left unmatched. Germline values: CDR1 LGHDT, CDR2 YNNKEL (reference sequence). The CDR3 is 17 amino acids.

This clone occurred once. CDR3 DNA sequence: TGTGCCAGCAGCCCCCGCATGGGATTCAATGAGCAGTTCTTC. This encodes CASSPRMGFNEQFF. The chain employs TRBV7-2 and TRBJ2-1; D gene unclear. With 5 bases removed from V and 6 bases from J, the gap between germline ends came to 14 bases. CDR1 and CDR2 from the germline V gene are SGHTA and FQGNSA. This CDR3 is built from 14 residues.

The J gene is TRBJ2-7, the V gene TRBV9; perhaps TRBD1 as D (6 bases). V was clipped by 4 bases and J by 4 bases, with 18 bases between them. Germline values: CDR1 SGDLS, CDR2 YYNGEE. This CDR3 is built from 15 residues. CDR3 DNA: TGTGCCAGCAGCTATAATGACAGGCCGGGTTACGAGCAGTACTTC. It translates to CASSYNDRPGYEQYF.

The V call is TRBV6-5, the J call TRBJ2-3; TRBD2 might be the D (5 bases). The germline V and J ends were trimmed by 4 bases and 1 base, with 12 bases remaining between them. Germline CDR1 and CDR2: MNHEY and SVGAGI. The CDR3 loop spans 15 amino acids. CDR3 residues: CASSSFSARTDTQYF. The CDR3 DNA sequence: TGTGCCAGCAGTTCCTTTAGCGCCCGCACAGATACGCAGTATTTT.